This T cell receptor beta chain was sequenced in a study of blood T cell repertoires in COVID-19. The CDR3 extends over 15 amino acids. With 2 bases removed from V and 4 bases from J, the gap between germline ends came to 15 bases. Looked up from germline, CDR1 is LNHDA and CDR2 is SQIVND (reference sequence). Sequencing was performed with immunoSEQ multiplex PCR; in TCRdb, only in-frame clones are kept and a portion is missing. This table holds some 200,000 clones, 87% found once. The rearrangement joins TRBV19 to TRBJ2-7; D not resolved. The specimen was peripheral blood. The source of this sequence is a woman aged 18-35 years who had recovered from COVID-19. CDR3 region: CASSITPGPQYEQYF. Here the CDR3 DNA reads TGTGCCAGTAGTATAACGCCGGGTCCTCAATACGAGCAGTACTTC.